This T cell receptor (beta chain) came from a study of control samples from healthy donors and cancer patients. Germline V gives CDR1 LNHDA, CDR2 SQIVND (reference sequence). V was trimmed by 3 bases and J by 6 bases, leaving 11 bases between them. The CDR3 is 13 residues long. Profiled with immunoSEQ multiplex PCR; TCRdb holds only in-frame clones, not every one. This table has some 66,000 clones, 70% to 90% appearing once. V is TRBV19 and J is TRBJ1-2, with D unresolved. Sequencing was carried out using blood. The receptor was derived from a man aged 40-50 years in good health. The CDR3 nucleotides read TGTGCCAGTAGTATTGTTCCTAAGGATGGCTACACCTTC. Amino acid sequence: CASSIVPKDGYTF.